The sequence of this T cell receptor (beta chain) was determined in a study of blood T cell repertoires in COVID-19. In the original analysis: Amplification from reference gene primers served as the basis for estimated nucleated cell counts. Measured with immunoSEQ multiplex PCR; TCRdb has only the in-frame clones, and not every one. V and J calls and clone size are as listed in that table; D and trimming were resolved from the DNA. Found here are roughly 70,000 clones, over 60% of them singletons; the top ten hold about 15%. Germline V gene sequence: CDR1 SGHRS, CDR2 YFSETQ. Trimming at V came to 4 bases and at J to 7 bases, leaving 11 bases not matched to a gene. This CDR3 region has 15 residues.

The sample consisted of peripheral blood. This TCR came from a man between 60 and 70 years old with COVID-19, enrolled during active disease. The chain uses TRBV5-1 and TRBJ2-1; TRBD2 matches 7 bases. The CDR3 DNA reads TGCGCCAGCAGCGAACTAGCGCAGGTTAAAAATGAGCAGTTCTTC. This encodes CASSELAQVKNEQFF.